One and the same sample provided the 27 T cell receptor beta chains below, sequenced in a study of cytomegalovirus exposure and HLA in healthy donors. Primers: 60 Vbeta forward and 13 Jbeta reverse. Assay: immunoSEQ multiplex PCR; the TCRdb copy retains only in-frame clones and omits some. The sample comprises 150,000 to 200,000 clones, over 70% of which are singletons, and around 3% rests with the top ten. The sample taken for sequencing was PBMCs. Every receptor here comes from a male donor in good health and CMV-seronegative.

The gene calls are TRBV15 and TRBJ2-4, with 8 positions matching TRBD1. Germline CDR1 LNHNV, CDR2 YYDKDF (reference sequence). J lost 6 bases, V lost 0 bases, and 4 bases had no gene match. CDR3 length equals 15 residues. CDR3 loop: CATSREGQGRNIQYF. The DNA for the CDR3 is TGTGCCACCAGCAGAGAAGGACAGGGTAGAAACATTCAGTACTTC.

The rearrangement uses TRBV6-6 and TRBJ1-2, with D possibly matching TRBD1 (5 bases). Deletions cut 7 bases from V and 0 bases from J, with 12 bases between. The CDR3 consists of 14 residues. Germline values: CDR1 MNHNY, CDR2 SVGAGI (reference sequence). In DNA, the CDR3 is TGTGCCAGCAATGGGGGGACGTCTAACTATGGCTACACCTTC. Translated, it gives CASNGGTSNYGYTF.

CDR3 DNA: TGCGCCAGCAGCTTGGTCCCAGGGTTGGGGAATTCACCCCTCCACTTT. Residues: CASSLVPGLGNSPLHF. The rearrangement joins TRBV5-1 to TRBJ1-6, with D tentatively TRBD1 (5 bases). Germline V CDR1 and CDR2: SGHRS, YFSETQ. V lost 0 bases, J lost 7 bases, and 14 bases lay in between. The CDR3 is 16 amino acids.

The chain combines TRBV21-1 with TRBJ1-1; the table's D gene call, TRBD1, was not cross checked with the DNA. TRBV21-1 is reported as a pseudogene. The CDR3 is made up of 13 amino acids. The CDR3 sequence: CASTPTTNTEAFF. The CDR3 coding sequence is TGTGCCAGCACCCCAACAACGAACACTGAAGCTTTCTTT.

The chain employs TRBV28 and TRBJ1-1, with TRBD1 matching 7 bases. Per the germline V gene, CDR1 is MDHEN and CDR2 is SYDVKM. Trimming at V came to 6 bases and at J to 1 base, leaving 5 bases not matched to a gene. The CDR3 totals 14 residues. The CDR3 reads CASRPGQRNTEAFF. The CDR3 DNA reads TGTGCCAGCAGACCGGGACAGAGGAACACTGAAGCTTTCTTT.

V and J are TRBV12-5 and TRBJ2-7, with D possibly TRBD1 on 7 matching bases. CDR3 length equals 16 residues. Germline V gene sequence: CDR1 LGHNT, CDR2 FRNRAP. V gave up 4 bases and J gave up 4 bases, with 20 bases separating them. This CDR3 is CASGSFQGGPFYEQYF. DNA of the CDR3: TGTGCTAGTGGTTCGTTTCAGGGGGGCCCATTTTACGAGCAGTACTTC. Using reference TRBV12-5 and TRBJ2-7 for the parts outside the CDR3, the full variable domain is DARVTQTPRHKVTEMGQEVTMRCQPILGHNTVFWYRQTMMQGLELLAYFRNRAPLDDSGMPKDRFSAEMPDATLATLKIQPSEPRDSAVYFCASGSFQGGPFYEQYFGPGTRLTVT.

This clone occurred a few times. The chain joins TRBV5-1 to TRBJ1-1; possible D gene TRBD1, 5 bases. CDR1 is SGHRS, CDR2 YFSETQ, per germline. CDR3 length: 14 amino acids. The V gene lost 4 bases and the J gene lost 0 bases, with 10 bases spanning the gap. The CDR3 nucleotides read TGCGCCAGCAGCCCGGCGGGACTGAACACTGAAGCTTTCTTT. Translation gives CASSPAGLNTEAFF.

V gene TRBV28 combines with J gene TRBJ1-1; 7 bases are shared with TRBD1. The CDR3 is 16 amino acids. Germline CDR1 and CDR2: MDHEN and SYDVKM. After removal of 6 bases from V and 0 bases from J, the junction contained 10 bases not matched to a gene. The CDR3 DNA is TGTGCCAGCAGGGAGACAGGGAAAAACATGAACACTGAAGCTTTCTTT. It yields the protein CASRETGKNMNTEAFF.

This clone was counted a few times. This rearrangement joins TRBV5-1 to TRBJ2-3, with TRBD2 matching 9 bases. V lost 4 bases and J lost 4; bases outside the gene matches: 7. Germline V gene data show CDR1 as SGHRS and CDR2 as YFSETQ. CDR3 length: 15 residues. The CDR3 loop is CASSLGTSSPDTQYF. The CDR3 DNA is TGCGCCAGCAGCCTAGGGACTAGCTCTCCAGATACGCAGTATTTT.

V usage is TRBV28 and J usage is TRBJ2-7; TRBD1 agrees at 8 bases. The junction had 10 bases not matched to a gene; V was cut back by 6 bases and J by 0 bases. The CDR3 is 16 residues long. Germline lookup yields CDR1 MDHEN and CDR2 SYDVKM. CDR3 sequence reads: CASRSWGQASSYEQYF. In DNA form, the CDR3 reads TGTGCCAGCAGGTCCTGGGGACAGGCCAGCTCCTACGAGCAGTACTTC.

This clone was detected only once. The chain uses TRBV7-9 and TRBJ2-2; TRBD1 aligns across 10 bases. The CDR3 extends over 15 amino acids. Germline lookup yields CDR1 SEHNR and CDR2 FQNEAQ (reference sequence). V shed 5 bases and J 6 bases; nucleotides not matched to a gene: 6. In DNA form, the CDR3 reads TGTGCCAGCAGCCCCGGACAGGGGGGGGCCGGGGAGCTGTTTTTT. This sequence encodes CASSPGQGGAGELFF.

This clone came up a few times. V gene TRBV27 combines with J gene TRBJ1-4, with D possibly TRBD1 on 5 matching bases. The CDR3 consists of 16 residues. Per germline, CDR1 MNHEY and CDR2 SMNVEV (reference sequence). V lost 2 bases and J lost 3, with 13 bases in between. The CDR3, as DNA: TGTGCCAGCAGTTTAGTCGGGGGGGTACCTAATGAAAAACTGTTTTTT. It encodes CASSLVGGVPNEKLFF. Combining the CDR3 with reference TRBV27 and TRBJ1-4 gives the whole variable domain EAQVTQNPRYLITVTGKKLTVTCSQNMNHEYMSWYRQDPGLGLRQIYYSMNVEVTDKGDVPEGYKVSRKEKRNFPLILESPSPNQTSLYFCASSLVGGVPNEKLFFGSGTQLSVL.

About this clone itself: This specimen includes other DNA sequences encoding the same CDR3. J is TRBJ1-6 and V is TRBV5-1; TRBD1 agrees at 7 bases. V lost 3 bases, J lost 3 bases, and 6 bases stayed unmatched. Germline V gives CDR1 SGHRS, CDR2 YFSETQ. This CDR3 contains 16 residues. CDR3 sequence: CASSSRDSYYNSPLHF. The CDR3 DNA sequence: TGCGCCAGCAGCTCCCGGGACAGCTACTATAATTCACCCCTCCACTTT.

The CDR3 DNA sequence: TGTGCCAGCAGCTTAATTGAGGGAAACACCATATATTTT. Translating it yields CASSLIEGNTIYF. J is TRBJ1-3 and V is TRBV11-2; no clear D gene. The CDR3 contains 13 residues. Trimming shortened V by 2 bases and J by 4 bases, and 6 bases separated the two germline ends. Germline CDR1 is SGHAT and CDR2 is FQNNGV.

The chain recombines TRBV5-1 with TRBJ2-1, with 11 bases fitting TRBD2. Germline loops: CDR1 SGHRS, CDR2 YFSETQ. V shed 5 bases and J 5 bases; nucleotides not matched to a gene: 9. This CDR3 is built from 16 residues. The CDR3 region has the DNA TGCGCCAGCAGAAGAACCTCTAGCGGGGGGAACAATGAGCAGTTCTTC. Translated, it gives CASRRTSSGGNNEQFF.

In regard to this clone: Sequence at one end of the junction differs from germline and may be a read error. CDR3 coding DNA: TGTGCCAGCTCCCCACTTGATACCCAGATTGGTGGCTACACCTTC. It codes for CASSPLDTQIGGYTF. The chain couples TRBV18 to TRBJ1-2, with D unresolved. Germline CDR1 and CDR2: KGHSH and LQKENI. The CDR3 sequence is 15 residues long.

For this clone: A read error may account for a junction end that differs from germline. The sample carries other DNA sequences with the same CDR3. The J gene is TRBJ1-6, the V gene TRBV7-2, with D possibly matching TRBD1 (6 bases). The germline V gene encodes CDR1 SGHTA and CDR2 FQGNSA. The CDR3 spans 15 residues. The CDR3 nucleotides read TGTGCCAGCAGCTTACACAGGGACAATTATTCGCCCCTCCACTTT. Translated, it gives CASSLHRDNYSPLHF.

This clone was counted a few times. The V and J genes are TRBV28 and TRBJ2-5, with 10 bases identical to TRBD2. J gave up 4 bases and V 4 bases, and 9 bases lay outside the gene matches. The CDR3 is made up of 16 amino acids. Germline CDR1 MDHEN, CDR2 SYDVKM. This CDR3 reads CASSSGDLAGVETQYF. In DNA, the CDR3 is TGTGCCAGCAGTTCGGGGGACCTAGCGGGGGTAGAGACCCAGTACTTC.

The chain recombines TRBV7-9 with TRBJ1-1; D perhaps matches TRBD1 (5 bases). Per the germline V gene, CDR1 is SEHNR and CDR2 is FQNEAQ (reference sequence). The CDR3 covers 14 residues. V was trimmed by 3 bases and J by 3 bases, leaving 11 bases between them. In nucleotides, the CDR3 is TGTGCCAGCAGCTTTTCCAGGGACTACACTGAAGCTTTCTTT. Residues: CASSFSRDYTEAFF.

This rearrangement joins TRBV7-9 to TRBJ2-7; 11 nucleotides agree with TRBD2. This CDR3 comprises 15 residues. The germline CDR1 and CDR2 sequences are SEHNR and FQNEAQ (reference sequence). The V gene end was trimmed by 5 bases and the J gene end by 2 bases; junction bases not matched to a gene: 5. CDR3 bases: TGTGCCAGCAGCCCCAGACTAGCGGGGCCCTACGAGCAGTACTTC. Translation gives CASSPRLAGPYEQYF.

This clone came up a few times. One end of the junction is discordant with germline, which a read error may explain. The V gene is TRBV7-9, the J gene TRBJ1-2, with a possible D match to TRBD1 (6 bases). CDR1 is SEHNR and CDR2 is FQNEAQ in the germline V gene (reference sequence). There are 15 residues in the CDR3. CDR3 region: CSSSLFSTGNYGYTF. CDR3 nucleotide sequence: TGTTCCAGCAGCTTATTTAGTACAGGGAACTATGGCTACACCTTC.

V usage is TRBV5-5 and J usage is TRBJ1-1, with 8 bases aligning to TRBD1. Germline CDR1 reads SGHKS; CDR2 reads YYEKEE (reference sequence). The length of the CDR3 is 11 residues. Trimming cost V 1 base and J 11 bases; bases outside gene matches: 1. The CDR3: CASSLTGGAFF. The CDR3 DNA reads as TGTGCCAGCAGCTTGACAGGGGGGGCTTTCTTT.

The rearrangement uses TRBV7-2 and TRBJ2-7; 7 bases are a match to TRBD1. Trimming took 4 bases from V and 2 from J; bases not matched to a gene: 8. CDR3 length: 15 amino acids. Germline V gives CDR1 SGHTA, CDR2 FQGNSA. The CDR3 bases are TGTGCCAGCAGCTCTAAAATTACAGGGGCCTACGAGCAGTACTTC. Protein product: CASSSKITGAYEQYF.

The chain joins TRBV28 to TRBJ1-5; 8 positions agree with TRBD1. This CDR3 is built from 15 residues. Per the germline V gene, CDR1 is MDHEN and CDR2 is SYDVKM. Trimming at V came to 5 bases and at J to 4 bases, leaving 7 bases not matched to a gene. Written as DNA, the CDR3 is TGTGCCAGCAGTCGTACAGGGGGATCGAATCAGCCCCAGCATTTT. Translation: CASSRTGGSNQPQHF. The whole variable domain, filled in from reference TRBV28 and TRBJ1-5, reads DVKVTQSSRYLVKRTGEKVFLECVQDMDHENMFWYRQDPGLGLRLIYFSYDVKMKEKGDIPEGYSVSREKKERFSLILESASTNQTSMYLCASSRTGGSNQPQHFGDGTRLSIL.

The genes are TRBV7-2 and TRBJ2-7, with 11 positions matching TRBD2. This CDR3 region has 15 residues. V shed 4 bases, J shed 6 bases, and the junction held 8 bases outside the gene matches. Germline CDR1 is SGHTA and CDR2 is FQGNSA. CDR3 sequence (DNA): TGTGCCAGCAGCTACACTAGCGGGAGAATTCCCGAGCAGTACTTC. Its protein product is CASSYTSGRIPEQYF.

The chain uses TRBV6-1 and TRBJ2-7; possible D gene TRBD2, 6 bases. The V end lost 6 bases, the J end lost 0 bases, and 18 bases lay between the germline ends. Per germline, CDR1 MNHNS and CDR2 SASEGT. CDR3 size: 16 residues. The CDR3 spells CASSERGTGGSYEQYF. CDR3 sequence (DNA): TGTGCCAGCAGCGAACGGGGCACCGGGGGCTCCTACGAGCAGTACTTC.

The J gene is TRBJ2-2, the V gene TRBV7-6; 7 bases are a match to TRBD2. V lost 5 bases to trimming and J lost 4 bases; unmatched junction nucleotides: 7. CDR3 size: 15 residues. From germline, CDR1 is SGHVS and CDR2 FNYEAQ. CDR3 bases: TGTGCCAGCAGCCCCGGACTAGGGAGCACCGGGGAGCTGTTTTTT. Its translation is CASSPGLGSTGELFF.